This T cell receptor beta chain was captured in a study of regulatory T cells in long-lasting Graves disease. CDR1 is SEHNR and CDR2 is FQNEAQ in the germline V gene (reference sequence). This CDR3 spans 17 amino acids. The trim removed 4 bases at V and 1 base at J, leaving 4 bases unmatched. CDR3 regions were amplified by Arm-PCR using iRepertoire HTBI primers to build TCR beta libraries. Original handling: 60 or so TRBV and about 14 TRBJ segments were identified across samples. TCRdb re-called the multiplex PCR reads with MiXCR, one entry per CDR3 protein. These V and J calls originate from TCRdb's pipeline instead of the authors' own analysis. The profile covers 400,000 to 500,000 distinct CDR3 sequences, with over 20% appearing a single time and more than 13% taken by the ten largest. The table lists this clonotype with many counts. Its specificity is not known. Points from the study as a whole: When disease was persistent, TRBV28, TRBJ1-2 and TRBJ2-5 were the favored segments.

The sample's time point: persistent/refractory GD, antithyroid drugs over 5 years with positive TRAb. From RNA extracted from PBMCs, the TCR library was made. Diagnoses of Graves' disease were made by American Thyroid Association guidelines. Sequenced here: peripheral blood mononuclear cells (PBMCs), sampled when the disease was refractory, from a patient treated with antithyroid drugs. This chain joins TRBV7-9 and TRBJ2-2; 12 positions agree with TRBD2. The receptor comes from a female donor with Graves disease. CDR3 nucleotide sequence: TGTGCCAGCAGCTCTCGACTAGCGGGGGTGAACACCGGGGAGCTGTTTTTT. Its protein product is CASSSRLAGVNTGELFF.